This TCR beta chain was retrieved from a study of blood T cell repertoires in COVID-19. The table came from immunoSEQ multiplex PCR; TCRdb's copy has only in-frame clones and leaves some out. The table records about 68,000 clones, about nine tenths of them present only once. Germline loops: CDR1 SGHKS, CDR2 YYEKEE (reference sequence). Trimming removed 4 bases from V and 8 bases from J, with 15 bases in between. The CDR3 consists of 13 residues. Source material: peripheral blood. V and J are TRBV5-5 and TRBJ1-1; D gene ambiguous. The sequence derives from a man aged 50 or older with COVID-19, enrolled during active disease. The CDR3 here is CASSRTVGAEAFF. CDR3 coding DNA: TGTGCCAGCAGCCGAACAGTCGGCGCAGAAGCTTTCTTT.